A selection of T cell receptor beta chains follows, all from one sample in a study of blood T cell repertoires in COVID-19. The protocol was immunoSEQ multiplex PCR, while the TCRdb copy is restricted to in-frame clones and leaves out a portion. The sample carries approximately 240,000 clones, approximately 90% recorded once. Input material: PBMCs or T cells enriched from blood (not recorded which). The receptors were gathered from a woman aged 30 to 39 with acute COVID-19. Both conserved end residues are trimmed from each CDR3.

TRBJ1-1	TRBV5-1	ASSLRGGGTEAF
TRBJ1-5	TRBV28	ASSLGQYQPQH
TRBJ2-5	TRBV5-1	ASSLADYRNRETQY
TRBJ2-7	TRBV9	ASSVGAGGAYEQY
TRBJ2-2	TRBV4-3	ASSQVSGAGELF
TRBJ1-5	TRBV19	ASSIPERGGRNQPQH
TRBJ1-6	TRBV5-1	ASSLAGNSPLH
TRBJ1-5	TRBV5-1	ASSPGTGTYSNQPQH
TRBJ2-5	TRBV27	ASSFKAGGPAETQY
TRBJ1-1	TRBV12-3/TRBV12-4	ASSLTGFTEAF
TRBJ2-7	TRBV10-2	ASSEITDSYEQY
TRBJ1-5	TRBV6-5	ASSYGGSNQPQH
TRBJ2-2	TRBV27	ASSVGSHRELF
TRBJ2-7	TRBV29-1	SVQGLAGREQY
TRBJ1-2	TRBV7-2	ASSPEEEPIYGYT